This T cell receptor (beta chain) was sequenced in a study of cytomegalovirus exposure and HLA in healthy donors. Comment on this clone: The antigen is not known.

The PCR was carried out with 60 Vbeta primers and 13 Jbeta primers. Per the original data handling: Counted up in a later analysis, unique TCR beta chains came to some 82 million, with about 9.9 million shared. Some clones are missing from TCRdb's copy, which holds only in-frame ones; the method was immunoSEQ multiplex PCR. V and J calls and clone size are given by that table; D and trimming were obtained from the DNA. This table holds 150,000 to 200,000 clones. The CDR3 is made up of 15 amino acids. V gave up 6 bases and J gave up 0 bases, with 14 bases separating them. The germline V gene encodes CDR1 SGHNT and CDR2 YYREEE (reference sequence). Study-wide points: Later on, an analysis tied 15,000 or so TCR beta sequences to HLA alleles at 0.05 false discovery rate. Confirmation in vitro established that three CMV-associated chains were specific for CMV antigens. Sequencing likely caused a cluster of highly shared sequence variants.

This TCR derives from a woman aged 18-35 years in good health and CMV-seropositive. The sequenced sample consisted of PBMCs. V is TRBV5-4 and J is TRBJ2-3, with a weak D call TRBD1 (5 bases). CDR3 coding DNA: TGTGCCAGCACCTCAGGGCTATCTAGCACAGATACGCAGTATTTT. Its translation is CASTSGLSSTDTQYF.